This T cell receptor beta chain was observed in a study of blood T cell repertoires in COVID-19 (dated by TCRdb to the early 2020s). As for the study more broadly: Samples from collaborators originated in the United States, Italy and Spain and spanned both the acute and convalescent phases of COVID-19. The dataset comprised deeply sampled blood TCRbeta repertoires from subjects exposed to, actively infected with, or recovered from COVID-19. Where HLA class I and class II types were available, the types were taken from metadata supplied by the sample provider, not from assay-based typing. The samples were drawn from two sources: the first 160 participants of the ongoing ImmuneRACE study, and over 950 subjects contributed by 6 global collaborators. The prospective study material was composed of cDNA or gDNA derived from T cells, B-cell-depleted T cells, or PBMCs. The sample metadata nearly always contained a de-identified subject ID, COVID-19 status, age in years and sex. A freely available public database, intended as a resource for researchers studying the immune response to SARS-CoV-2, is where the repertoires were released. Study-level results and caveats: The quantity of clinical and demographic metadata differed by source and by participant and was supplied without curation.

The immunoSEQ Assay, a bias-controlled multiplex PCR, was used to amplify TCRbeta CDR3 regions from genomic DNA. Per the authors' processing: The number of nucleated cells in each sample was estimated by amplification of reference gene primers within the assay. To quantify the absolute abundance of each unique TCRbeta CDR3 rearrangement, sequence reads were collapsed and filtered. For each sample, productive Simpson clonality was calculated by taking the square root of Simpson's diversity index across productive rearrangements. The immuneACCESS repertoire file appears here via TCRdb, limited to in-frame rearrangements. These files lack a portion of the clones; in checked studies, under half of the deficit traces to unresolved V genes, and the cause of the others is not known. The V and J calls and the clone size are those of that table, but D and trimming were determined from the DNA. This sample has under 200,000 clones in its table, and roughly 81% of those were observed once. The ten largest clones represent 1.1% of the sample.

Whole blood was collected in K2EDTA tubes by collaborating institutions according to the institutions' own protocols. For TCRbeta analysis, collaborator samples were shipped as frozen whole blood, as isolated PBMCs, or as DNA extracted from either sample type. Spanning cysteine to phenylalanine, the CDR3 consists of 13 amino acids. Only the CDR3 DNA is retained, 39 bases long and in frame from the first base. V was cut back by 0 bases and J by 4 bases, leaving a gap of 6 bases between them. CDR1 is given as SGDLS and CDR2 as YYNGEE, both from the germline V gene. This clone was seen a handful of times. The antigen it recognizes is unknown. One base away there is no much larger clone; base qualities are not given.

Specimen: peripheral blood. The TCR originated in a man between 40 and 49 years old with acute or convalescent COVID-19. Recombination joined TRBV9 with TRBJ2-3; the D gene is perhaps TRBD2, on 6 matching bases. CDR3 sequence: CASSVGLADTQYF. The DNA reads TGTGCCAGCAGCGTAGGACTAGCAGATACGCAGTATTTT.